This T cell receptor beta chain was sequenced during a study of OX40 agonist ivuxolimab in advanced cancers. Study in general: An anti-OX40 (CD134) antibody with agonistic activity, ivuxolimab, was administered to patients.

The CDR3 contains 15 residues. Trimming took 6 bases from V and 0 from J, leaving 9 bases between them. CDR1 LNHDA and CDR2 SQIVND come from the germline V gene (reference sequence). Study observations and caveats: Several nonresponders also turned out to have low normalized T-cell clonal expansion. CD4+ T cells averaged fewer expanded clones than CD8+ T cells. Among expanded peripheral T cells, antigen specificity went undetermined.

TCRdb's copy holds only in-frame clones and misses some; the assay was immunoSEQ multiplex PCR. This sample carries 55,000 to 80,000 clones, 92% of them seen once, and the ten largest clones take 0.5% to 0.75%. As concerns this clone: Its antigen is not known.

Sequencing was performed on CD4+ or CD8+ T cells sorted from blood, taken in a trial of the OX40 agonist ivuxolimab. This sequence was found in an adult with an advanced solid tumor such as melanoma, head and neck, liver or kidney cancer. This sequence joins TRBV19 and TRBJ2-6, with D possibly being TRBD2 (6 bases). CDR3 sequence reads: CASREGSSGANVLTF. CDR3 bases: TGTGCCAGTAGGGAGGGAAGCTCTGGGGCCAACGTCCTGACTTTC.